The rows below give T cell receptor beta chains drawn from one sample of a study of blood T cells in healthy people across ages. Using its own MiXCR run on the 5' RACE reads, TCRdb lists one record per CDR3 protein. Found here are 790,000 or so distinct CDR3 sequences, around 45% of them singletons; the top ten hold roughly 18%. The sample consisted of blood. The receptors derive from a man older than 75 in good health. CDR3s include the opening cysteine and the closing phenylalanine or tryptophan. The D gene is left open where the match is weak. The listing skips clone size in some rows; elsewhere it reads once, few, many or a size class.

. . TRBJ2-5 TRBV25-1 TGTGCCAGCAGTGAATCGTACCAAGAGACCCAGTACTTC CASSESYQETQYF
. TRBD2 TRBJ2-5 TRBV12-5 TGTGCTAGTGGTTTGTCAGCGGGGGAAGAGACCCAGTACTTC CASGLSAGEETQYF
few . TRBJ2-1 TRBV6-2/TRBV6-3 TGTGCCAGCAGCCGACCTCTAAATAACGTTGAGCAGTTCTTC CASSRPLNNVEQFF
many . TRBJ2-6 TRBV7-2 TGTGCCAGCAGCTCCTTGGGATACTCTGGGGCCAACGTCCTGACTTTC CASSSLGYSGANVLTF
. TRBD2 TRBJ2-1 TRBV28 TGTGCCAGCAGCCAAACTAGCGGCAATTACAATGAGCAGTGCTTC CASSQTSGNYNEQCF
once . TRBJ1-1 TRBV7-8 TGTGCCAGCAGCTCGTCGACAGGCCTAAGGACTGAAGCTTTCTTT CASSSSTGLRTEAFF
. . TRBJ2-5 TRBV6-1 TGTGCCACCTCTAGTTCGTCGGGGCGGGAGACCCAGTACTTC CATSSSSGRETQYF
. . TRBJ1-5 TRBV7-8 TGTGCCAGCAGCTTTATCTCCTCTCTTTATAGCAATCAGCCCCAGCATTTT CASSFISSLYSNQPQHF
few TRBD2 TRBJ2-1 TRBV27 TGTGCCAGCAGTTTAGAGCGGGATTTGAATGAGCAGTTCTTC CASSLERDLNEQFF
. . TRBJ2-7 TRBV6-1 TGTGCCAGCAGTGGAGACCTCTCCGCCGGGTCCACCTACGAGCAGTACTTC CASSGDLSAGSTYEQYF
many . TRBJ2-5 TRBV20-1 TGCAGTGCAGGGGTGGACTTGGAAGAGACCCAGTACTTC CSAGVDLEETQYF
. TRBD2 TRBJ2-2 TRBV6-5 TGTGCCAGCAGGCGGGGGGCGCCCGGGGAGCTGTTTTTT CASRRGAPGELFF
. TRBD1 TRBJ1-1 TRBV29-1 TGCAGCGCCATGGGACAGGGGTGGACTGAAGCTTTCTTT CSAMGQGWTEAFF
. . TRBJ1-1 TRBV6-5 TGTGCCAGCAGTTACTACAACCGGGGGAGGGGGATGAACACTGAAGCTTTCTTT CASSYYNRGRGMNTEAFF
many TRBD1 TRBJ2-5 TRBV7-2 TGTGCCAGCAGCTTAGTCGGGGACAGCCAAGAGACCCAGTACTTC CASSLVGDSQETQYF
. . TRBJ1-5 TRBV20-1 TGCAGTGCAAGCTACTTTGATAGCAATCAGCCCCAGCATTTT CSASYFDSNQPQHF
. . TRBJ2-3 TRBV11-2 TGTGCCAGCAGCTTATCTCCCTACACAGATACGCAGTATTTT CASSLSPYTDTQYF
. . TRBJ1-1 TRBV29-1 TGCAGCTCCGTTCAGGGAATCACTGAAGCTTTCTTT CSSVQGITEAFF
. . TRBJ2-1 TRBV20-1 TGCAGTGCCCGTAACCTATTCGATGAGCAGTTCTTC CSARNLFDEQFF
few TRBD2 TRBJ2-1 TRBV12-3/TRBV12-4 TGTGCCAGCAGTTATATAGGACTAGCGGGAGGACGGTACATGGGGAATGAGCAGTTCTTC CASSYIGLAGGRYMGNEQFF